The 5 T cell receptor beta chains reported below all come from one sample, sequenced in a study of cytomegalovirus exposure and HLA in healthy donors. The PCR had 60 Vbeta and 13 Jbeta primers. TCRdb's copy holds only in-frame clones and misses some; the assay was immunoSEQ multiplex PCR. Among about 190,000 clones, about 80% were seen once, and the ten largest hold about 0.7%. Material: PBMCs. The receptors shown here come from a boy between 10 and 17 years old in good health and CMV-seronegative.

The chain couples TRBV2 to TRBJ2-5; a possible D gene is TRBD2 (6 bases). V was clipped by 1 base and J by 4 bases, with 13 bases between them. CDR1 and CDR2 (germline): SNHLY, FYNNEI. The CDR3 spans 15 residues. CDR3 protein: CASSEVSSAGETQYF. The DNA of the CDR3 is TGTGCCAGCAGTGAAGTTTCTAGCGCTGGAGAGACCCAGTACTTC.

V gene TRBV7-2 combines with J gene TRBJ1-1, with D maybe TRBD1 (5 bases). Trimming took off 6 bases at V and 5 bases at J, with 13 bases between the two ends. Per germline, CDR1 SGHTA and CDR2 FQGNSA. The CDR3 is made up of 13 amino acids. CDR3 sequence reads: CASSPVRATEAFF. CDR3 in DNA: TGTGCCAGCAGTCCCGTCAGGGCGACTGAAGCTTTCTTT.

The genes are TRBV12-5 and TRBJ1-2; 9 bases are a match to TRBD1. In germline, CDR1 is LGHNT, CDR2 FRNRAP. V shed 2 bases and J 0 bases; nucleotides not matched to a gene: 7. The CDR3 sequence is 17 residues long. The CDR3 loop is CASGLPKRQGANYGYTF. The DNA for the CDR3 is TGTGCTAGTGGTTTGCCAAAAAGACAGGGGGCTAACTATGGCTACACCTTC.

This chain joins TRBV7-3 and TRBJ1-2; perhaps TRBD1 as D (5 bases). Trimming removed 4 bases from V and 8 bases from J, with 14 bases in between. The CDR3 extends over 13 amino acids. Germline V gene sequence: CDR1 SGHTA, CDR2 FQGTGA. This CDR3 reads CASSYVEGPGYTF. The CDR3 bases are TGTGCCAGCAGCTATGTGGAGGGGCCCGGCTACACCTTC. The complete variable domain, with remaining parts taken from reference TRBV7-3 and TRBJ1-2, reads GAGVSQTPSNKVTEKGKYVELRCDPISGHTALYWYRQSLGQGPEFLIYFQGTGAADDSGLPNDRFFAVRPEGSVSTLKIQRTERGDSAVYLCASSYVEGPGYTFGSGTRLTVV.

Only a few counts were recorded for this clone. The CDR3 DNA reads TGTGCCAGCAGTGCCTCCCGGGACACTGAAGCTTTCTTT. This translates into CASSASRDTEAFF. The V and J genes are TRBV6-1 and TRBJ1-1; D is undetermined. CDR1 is MNHNS and CDR2 is SASEGT in the germline V gene. CDR3 length equals 13 residues. V lost 4 bases to trimming and J lost 3 bases, with 9 bases between them.